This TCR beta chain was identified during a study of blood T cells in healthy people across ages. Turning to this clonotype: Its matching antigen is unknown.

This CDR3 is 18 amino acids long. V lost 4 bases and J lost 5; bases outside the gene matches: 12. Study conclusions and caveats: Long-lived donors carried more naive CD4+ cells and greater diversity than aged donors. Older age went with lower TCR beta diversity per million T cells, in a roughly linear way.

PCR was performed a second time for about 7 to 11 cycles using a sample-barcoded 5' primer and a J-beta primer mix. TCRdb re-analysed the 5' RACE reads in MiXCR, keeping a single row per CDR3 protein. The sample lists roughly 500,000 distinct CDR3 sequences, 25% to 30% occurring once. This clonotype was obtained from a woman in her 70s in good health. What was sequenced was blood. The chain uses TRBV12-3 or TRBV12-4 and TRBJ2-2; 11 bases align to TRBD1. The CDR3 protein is CASSSFGLGTGGTGELFF. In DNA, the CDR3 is TGTGCCAGCAGTTCCTTCGGCCTGGGGACAGGGGGGACCGGGGAGCTGTTTTTT.